The entry that follows covers one T cell receptor (beta chain) sequence. Its cognate antigen is unknown. A junction end diverges from the germline sequence, so it may reflect a read error. The sample originates from a study of OX40 agonist ivuxolimab in advanced cancers. Background on the study: Ivuxolimab, an antibody acting as an agonist of OX40 (CD134), was used to treat patients. Study-wide results and caveats: Low levels of normalized T-cell clonal expansion also appeared in some nonresponders.

This CDR3 has 14 amino acids. In germline, CDR1 is LGHNA, CDR2 YSLEER. Clones were read by immunoSEQ multiplex PCR, and TCRdb kept only the in-frame ones, dropping some. The repertoire includes about 93,000 clones, nearly 90% of them detected once, and roughly 0.33% sits in the top ten. Sequenced here: CD4+ or CD8+ T cells sorted from blood, sampled in a trial of the OX40 agonist ivuxolimab. The receptor was isolated from an adult with an advanced solid tumor such as melanoma, head and neck, liver or kidney cancer. The chain employs TRBV4-3 and TRBJ1-1; 10 bases align to TRBD1. The CDR3 reads CASSQDRTGGANCF. The DNA for the CDR3 is TGCGCCAGCAGCCAAGATCGGACAGGGGGTGCTAATTGTTTT.